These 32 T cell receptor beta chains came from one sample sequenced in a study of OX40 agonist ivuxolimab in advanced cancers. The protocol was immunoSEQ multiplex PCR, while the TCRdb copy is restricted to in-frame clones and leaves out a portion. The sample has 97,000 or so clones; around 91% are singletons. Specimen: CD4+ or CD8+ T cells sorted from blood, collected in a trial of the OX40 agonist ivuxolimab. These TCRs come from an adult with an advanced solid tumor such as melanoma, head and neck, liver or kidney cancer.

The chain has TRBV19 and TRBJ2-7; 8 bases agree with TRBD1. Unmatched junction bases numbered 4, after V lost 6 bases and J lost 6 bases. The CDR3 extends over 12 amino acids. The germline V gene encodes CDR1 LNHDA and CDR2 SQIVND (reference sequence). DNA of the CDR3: TGTGCCAGTAGAACGCAGGGGGCCGAGCAGTACTTC. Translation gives CASRTQGAEQYF.

The CDR3 nucleotides read TGTGCCAGTAGTATTGGGACTAGCGGGAGCCGGAACGAGCAGTACTTC. Amino acids: CASSIGTSGSRNEQYF. This chain links TRBV19 with TRBJ2-7, with 14 bases that match TRBD2. Germline V gene lookup returns CDR1 LNHDA and CDR2 SQIVND (reference sequence). J was trimmed by 5 bases and V by 3 bases; bases with no gene match: 6. The CDR3 totals 16 residues. The full variable domain, its missing parts supplied by reference TRBV19 and TRBJ2-7, is DGGITQSPKYLFRKEGQNVTLSCEQNLNHDAMYWYRQDPGQGLRLIYYSQIVNDFQKGDIAEGYSVSREKKESFPLTVTSAQKNPTAFYLCASSIGTSGSRNEQYFGPGTRLTVT.

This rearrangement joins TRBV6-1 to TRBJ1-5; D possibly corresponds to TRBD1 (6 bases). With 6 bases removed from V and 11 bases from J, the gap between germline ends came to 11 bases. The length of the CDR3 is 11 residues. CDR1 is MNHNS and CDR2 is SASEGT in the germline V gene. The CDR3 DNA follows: TGTGCCAGCAGGGCAACAGGGTCCCAGCATTTT. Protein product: CASRATGSQHF.

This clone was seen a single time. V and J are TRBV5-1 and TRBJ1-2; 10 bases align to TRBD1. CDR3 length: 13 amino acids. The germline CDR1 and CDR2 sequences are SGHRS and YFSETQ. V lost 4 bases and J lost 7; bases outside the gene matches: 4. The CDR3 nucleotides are TGCGCCAGCAGCACGGGACAGGGGTCTGGCTACACCTTC. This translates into CASSTGQGSGYTF.

CDR3 region: CASSPLILAGGPTGELFF. Written as DNA, the CDR3 is TGTGCCAGCAGCCCTTTGATACTAGCGGGGGGGCCCACCGGGGAGCTGTTTTTT. V is TRBV5-8 and J is TRBJ2-2, with 13 bases aligning to TRBD2. From germline, CDR1 is SGHTS and CDR2 YDEGEE. CDR3 length: 18 residues. With V trimmed by 4 bases and J by 4 bases, 10 bases remained unmatched.

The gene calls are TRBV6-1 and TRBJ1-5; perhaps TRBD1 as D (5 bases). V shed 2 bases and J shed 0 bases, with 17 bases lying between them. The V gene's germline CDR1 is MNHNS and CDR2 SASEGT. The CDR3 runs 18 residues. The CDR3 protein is CASSEFSGPTSSNQPQHF. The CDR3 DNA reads TGTGCCAGCAGTGAATTCTCGGGACCGACTTCTAGCAATCAGCCCCAGCATTTT.

This CDR3 reads CASSPSLHRVTKETQYF. The CDR3, as DNA: TGTGCCAGCTCGCCGAGCCTCCACAGGGTAACAAAAGAGACCCAGTACTTC. The chain has TRBV18 and TRBJ2-5, with a tentative D call TRBD1 (6 bases). The CDR3 length is 17 residues. CDR1 and CDR2 from the germline V gene are KGHSH and LQKENI. Trimming removed 6 bases at V and 3 bases at J, with 23 bases between.

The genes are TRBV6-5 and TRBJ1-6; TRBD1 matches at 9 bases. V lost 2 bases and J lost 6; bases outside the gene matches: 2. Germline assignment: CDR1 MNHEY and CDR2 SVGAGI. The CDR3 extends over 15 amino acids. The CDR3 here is CASSYGDRVNSPLHF. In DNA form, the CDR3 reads TGTGCCAGCAGTTACGGGGACAGGGTTAATTCACCCCTCCACTTT.

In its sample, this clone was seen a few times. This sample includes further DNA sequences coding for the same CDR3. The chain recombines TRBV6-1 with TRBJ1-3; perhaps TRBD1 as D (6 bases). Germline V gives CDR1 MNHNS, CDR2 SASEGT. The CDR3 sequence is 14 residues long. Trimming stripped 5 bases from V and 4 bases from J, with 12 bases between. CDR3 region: CASSTGQLGNTIYF. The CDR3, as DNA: TGTGCCAGCAGTACCGGACAGCTAGGAAACACCATATATTTT.

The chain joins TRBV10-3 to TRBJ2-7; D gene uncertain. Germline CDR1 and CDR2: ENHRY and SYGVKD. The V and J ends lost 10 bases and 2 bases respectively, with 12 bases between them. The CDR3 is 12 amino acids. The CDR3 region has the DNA TGTGCCACATCACCACTAACCTACGAGCAGTACTTC. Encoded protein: CATSPLTYEQYF.

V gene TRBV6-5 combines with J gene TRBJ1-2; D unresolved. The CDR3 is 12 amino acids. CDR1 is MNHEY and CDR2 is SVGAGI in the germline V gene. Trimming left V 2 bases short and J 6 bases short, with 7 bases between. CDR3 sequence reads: CASSYPRNGYTF. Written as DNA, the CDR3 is TGTGCCAGCAGTTACCCTCGAAATGGCTACACCTTC.

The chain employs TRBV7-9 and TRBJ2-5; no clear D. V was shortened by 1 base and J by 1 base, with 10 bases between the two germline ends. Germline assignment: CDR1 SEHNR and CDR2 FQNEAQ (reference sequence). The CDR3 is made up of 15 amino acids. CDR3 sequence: CASSLGLGLQETQYF. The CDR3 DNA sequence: TGTGCCAGCAGCTTAGGTTTAGGCCTCCAAGAGACCCAGTACTTC.

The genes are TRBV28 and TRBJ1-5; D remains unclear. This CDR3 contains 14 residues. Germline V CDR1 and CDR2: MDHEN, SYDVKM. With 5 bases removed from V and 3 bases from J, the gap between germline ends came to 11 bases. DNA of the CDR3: TGTGCCAGCAGTAGCTCCGGGTTCAATCAGCCCCAGCATTTT. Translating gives CASSSSGFNQPQHF.

The CDR3 is CASSSGVKLGHEQYF. The CDR3 DNA follows: TGTGCCAGCAGCTCGGGGGTAAAGCTCGGCCACGAGCAGTACTTC. The V gene is TRBV7-9, the J gene TRBJ2-7; D is perhaps TRBD2 (6 bases). The CDR3 sequence is 15 residues long. Germline CDR1 is SEHNR and CDR2 is FQNEAQ (reference sequence). The V end was cut by 4 bases, the J end by 5 bases, with 18 bases between.

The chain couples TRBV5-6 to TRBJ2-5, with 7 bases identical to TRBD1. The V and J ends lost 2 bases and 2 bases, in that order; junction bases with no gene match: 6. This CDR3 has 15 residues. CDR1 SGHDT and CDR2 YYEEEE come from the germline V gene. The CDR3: CASSFGQARQETQYF. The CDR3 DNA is TGTGCCAGCAGCTTCGGACAGGCCAGGCAAGAGACCCAGTACTTC.

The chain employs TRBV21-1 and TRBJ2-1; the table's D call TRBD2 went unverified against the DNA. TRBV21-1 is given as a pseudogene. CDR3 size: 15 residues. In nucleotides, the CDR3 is TGTGCCAGCGTCGGGACTAGCGGGAGCGTGGATGAGCAGTTCTTC. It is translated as CASVGTSGSVDEQFF.

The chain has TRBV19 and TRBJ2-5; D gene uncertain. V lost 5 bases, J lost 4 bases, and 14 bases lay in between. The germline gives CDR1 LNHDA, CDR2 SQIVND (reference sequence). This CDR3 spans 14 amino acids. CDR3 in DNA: TGTGCCAGTAGTGAAGTAGGGCTGAGAGAGACCCAGTACTTC. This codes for CASSEVGLRETQYF.

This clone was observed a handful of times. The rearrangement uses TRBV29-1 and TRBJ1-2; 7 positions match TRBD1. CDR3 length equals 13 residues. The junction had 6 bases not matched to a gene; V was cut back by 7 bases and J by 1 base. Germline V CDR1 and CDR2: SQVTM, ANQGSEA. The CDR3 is CSGGQSINYGYTF. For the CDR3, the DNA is TGCAGCGGGGGACAGTCGATTAACTATGGCTACACCTTC.

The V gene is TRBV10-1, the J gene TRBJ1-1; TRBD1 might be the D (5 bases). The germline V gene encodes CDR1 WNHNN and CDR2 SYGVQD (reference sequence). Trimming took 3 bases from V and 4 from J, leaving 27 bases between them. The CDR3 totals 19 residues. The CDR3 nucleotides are TGCGCCAGCAGTGATGACCAGGGAAATCAAAAGTGGGGACCCACTGAAGCTTTCTTT. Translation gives CASSDDQGNQKWGPTEAFF.

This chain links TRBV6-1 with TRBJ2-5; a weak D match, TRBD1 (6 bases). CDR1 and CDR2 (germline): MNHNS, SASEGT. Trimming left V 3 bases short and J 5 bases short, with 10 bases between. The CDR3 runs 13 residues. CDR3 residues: CASSDVGAETQYF. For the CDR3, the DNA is TGTGCCAGCAGTGACGTGGGGGCGGAGACCCAGTACTTC.

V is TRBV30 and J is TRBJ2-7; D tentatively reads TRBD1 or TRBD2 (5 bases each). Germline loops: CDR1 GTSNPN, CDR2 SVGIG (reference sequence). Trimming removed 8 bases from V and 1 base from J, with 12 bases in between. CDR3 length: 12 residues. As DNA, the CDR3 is TGTGCCAGTACCAGGGAGTCCTACGAGCAGTACTTC. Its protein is CASTRESYEQYF.

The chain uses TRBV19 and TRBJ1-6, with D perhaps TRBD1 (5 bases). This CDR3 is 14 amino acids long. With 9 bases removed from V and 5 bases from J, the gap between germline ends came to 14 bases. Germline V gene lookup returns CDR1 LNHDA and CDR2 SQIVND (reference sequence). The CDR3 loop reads CASQPGHNNSPLHF. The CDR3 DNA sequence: TGTGCCAGCCAACCGGGGCACAATAATTCACCCCTCCACTTT.

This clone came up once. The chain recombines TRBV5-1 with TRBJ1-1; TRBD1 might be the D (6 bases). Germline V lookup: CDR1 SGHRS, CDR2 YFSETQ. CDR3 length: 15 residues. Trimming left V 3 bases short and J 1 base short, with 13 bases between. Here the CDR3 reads CASSSRQDPNTEAFF. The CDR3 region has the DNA TGCGCCAGCAGCTCAAGACAGGACCCGAACACTGAAGCTTTCTTT.

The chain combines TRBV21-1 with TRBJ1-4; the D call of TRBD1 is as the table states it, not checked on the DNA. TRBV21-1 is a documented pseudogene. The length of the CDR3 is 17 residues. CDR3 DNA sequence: TGTGCCAGCCGGAAAGACGGCCTGCAGGGATTATTCAAAAAACTGTTTTTT. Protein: CASRKDGLQGLFKKLFF.

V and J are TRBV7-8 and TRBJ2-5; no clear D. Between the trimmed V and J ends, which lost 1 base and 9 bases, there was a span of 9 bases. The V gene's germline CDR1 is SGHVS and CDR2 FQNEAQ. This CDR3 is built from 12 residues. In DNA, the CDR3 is TGTGCCAGCAGCTTAGATTACAGTTCCCAGTACTTC. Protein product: CASSLDYSSQYF.

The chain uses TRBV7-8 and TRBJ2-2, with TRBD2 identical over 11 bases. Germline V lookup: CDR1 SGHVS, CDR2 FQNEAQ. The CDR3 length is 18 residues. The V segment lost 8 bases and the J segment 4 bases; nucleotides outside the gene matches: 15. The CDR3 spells CASRKGLAGGRGTGELFF. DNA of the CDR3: TGTGCCAGCCGAAAGGGGCTAGCGGGGGGTAGGGGCACCGGGGAGCTGTTTTTT.

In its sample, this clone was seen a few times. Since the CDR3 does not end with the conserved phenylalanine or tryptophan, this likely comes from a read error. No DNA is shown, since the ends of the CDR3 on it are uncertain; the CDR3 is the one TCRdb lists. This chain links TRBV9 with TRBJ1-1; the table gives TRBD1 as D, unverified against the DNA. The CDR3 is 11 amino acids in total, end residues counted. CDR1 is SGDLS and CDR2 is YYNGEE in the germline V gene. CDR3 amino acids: CASSVARTGSG.

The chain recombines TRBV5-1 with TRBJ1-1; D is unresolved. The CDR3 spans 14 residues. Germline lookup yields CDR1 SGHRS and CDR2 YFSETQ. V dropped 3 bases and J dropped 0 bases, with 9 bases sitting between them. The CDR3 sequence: CASSSGVLNTEAFF. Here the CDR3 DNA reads TGCGCCAGCAGCTCCGGGGTGCTGAACACTGAAGCTTTCTTT.

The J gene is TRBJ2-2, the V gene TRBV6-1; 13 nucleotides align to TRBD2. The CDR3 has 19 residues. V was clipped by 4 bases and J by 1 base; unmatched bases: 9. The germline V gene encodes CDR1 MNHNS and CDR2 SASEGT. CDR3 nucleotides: TGTGCCAGCAGTGTCCCGGGACTAGCGGGGACCCAGAACACCGGGGAGCTGTTTTTT. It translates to CASSVPGLAGTQNTGELFF.

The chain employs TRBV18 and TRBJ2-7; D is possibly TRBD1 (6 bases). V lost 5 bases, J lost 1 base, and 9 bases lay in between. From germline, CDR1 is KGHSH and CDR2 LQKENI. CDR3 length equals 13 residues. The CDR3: CASSSGQSYEQYF. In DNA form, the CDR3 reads TGTGCCAGCTCATCGGGACAATCCTACGAGCAGTACTTC.

CDR3 region: CASTVQGGGHAIGYTF. The CDR3 DNA reads TGTGCCAGCACTGTACAGGGAGGCGGCCATGCCATTGGCTACACCTTC. The V gene is TRBV2, the J gene TRBJ1-2, with D possibly matching TRBD1 (6 bases). Trimming left V 7 bases short and J 7 bases short, with 25 bases between. The CDR3 consists of 16 residues. Germline V CDR1 and CDR2: SNHLY, FYNNEI.

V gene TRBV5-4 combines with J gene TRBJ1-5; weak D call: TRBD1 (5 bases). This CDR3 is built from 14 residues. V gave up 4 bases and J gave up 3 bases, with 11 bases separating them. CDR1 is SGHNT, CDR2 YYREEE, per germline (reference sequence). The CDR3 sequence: CASSSGASNQPQHF. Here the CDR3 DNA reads TGTGCCAGCAGCAGTGGGGCGTCCAATCAGCCCCAGCATTTT. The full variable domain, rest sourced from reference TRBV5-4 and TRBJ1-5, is ETGVTQSPTHLIKTRGQQVTLRCSSQSGHNTVSWYQQALGQGPQFIFQYYREEENGRGNFPPRFSGLQFPNYSSELNVNALELDDSALYLCASSSGASNQPQHFGDGTRLSIL.